Listed below are T cell receptor beta chains from one sample, sequenced in a study of blood T cell repertoires in COVID-19. Produced via immunoSEQ multiplex PCR; TCRdb's table is partial and in-frame only. The sample yields about 200,000 clones, roughly 81% seen once. Sample: peripheral blood. The source is a woman between 65 and 79 years old with active or convalescent COVID-19. Each CDR3 is given with its conserved first and last residue. The D gene is left open where the match is weak. The size field is filled for only some rows; it gives once, few, many or a size class.

j_gene: TRBJ1-2
abundance: NA
v_gene: TRBV9
d_gene: NA
CDR3aa: CASSVGIYGYTF
CDR3nt: TGTGCCAGCAGCGTCGGGATCTATGGCTACACCTTC

j_gene: TRBJ2-3
abundance: NA
v_gene: TRBV4-2
d_gene: NA
CDR3aa: CASSSGDHDGYTQYF
CDR3nt: TGTGCCAGCAGCTCCGGTGACCACGACGGGTATACGCAGTATTTT

j_gene: TRBJ2-1
abundance: NA
v_gene: TRBV20-1
d_gene: NA
CDR3aa: CSASRGNEQFF
CDR3nt: TGCAGTGCTTCAAGGGGAAATGAGCAGTTCTTC

j_gene: TRBJ2-5
abundance: once
v_gene: TRBV6-5
d_gene: NA
CDR3aa: CASSYSNRQETQYF
CDR3nt: TGTGCCAGCAGTTACTCGAACAGGCAAGAGACCCAGTACTTC

j_gene: TRBJ2-3
abundance: NA
v_gene: TRBV5-1
d_gene: NA
CDR3aa: CASSLDSTDTQYF
CDR3nt: TGCGCCAGCAGCTTGGACTCCACAGATACGCAGTATTTT

j_gene: TRBJ1-4
abundance: NA
v_gene: TRBV18
d_gene: NA
CDR3aa: CASSPQGEEKLFF
CDR3nt: TGTGCCAGCTCACCACAGGGGGAAGAAAAACTGTTTTTT

j_gene: TRBJ1-3
abundance: NA
v_gene: TRBV29-1
d_gene: NA
CDR3aa: CSVGPEGSSGNTIYF
CDR3nt: TGCAGCGTTGGGCCGGAAGGGAGCTCTGGAAACACCATATATTTT

j_gene: TRBJ2-2
abundance: once
v_gene: TRBV5-1
d_gene: TRBD2
CDR3aa: CASSHGIAGTGELFF
CDR3nt: TGCGCCAGCAGCCACGGGATAGCGGGCACCGGGGAGCTGTTTTTT

j_gene: TRBJ2-7
abundance: once
v_gene: TRBV20-1
d_gene: TRBD1
CDR3aa: CSASHLQGTVGYEQYF
CDR3nt: TGCAGTGCTAGTCACCTACAGGGGACCGTCGGCTACGAGCAGTACTTC

j_gene: TRBJ2-1
abundance: NA
v_gene: TRBV9
d_gene: NA
CDR3aa: CASSPQGHNEQFF
CDR3nt: TGTGCCAGCAGCCCCCAGGGGCACAATGAGCAGTTCTTC

j_gene: TRBJ2-2
abundance: few
v_gene: TRBV27
d_gene: TRBD2
CDR3aa: CASLGLAVTTGELFF
CDR3nt: TGTGCCAGTCTAGGACTAGCGGTTACCACCGGGGAGCTGTTTTTT

j_gene: TRBJ2-7
abundance: NA
v_gene: TRBV27
d_gene: NA
CDR3aa: CASSPGLSYEQYF
CDR3nt: TGTGCCAGCAGCCCGGGACTGTCCTACGAGCAGTACTTC

j_gene: TRBJ2-5
abundance: NA
v_gene: TRBV7-2
d_gene: TRBD1
CDR3aa: CASSLEFVLQGNYF
CDR3nt: TGTGCCAGCAGCTTAGAGTTTGTCTTACAGGGGAATTACTTC

j_gene: TRBJ2-1
abundance: NA
v_gene: TRBV7-9
d_gene: TRBD1
CDR3aa: CASSPWTGPYNEQFF
CDR3nt: TGTGCCAGCAGCCCGTGGACAGGGCCCTACAATGAGCAGTTCTTC

j_gene: TRBJ2-7
abundance: NA
v_gene: TRBV11-2
d_gene: TRBD2
CDR3aa: CASSLASGAYEQYF
CDR3nt: TGTGCCAGCAGCTTAGCTAGCGGGGCCTACGAGCAGTACTTC

j_gene: TRBJ2-1
abundance: NA
v_gene: TRBV28
d_gene: NA
CDR3aa: CASSSMRERFF
CDR3nt: TGTGCCAGCAGTTCTATGAGGGAGCGGTTCTTC

j_gene: TRBJ1-1
abundance: NA
v_gene: TRBV14
d_gene: NA
CDR3aa: CASSQDSGGTLKAFF
CDR3nt: TGTGCCAGCAGCCAAGATTCGGGTGGAACCCTCAAAGCTTTCTTT

j_gene: TRBJ2-3
abundance: NA
v_gene: TRBV9
d_gene: NA
CDR3aa: CASSAGGQPRTDTQYF
CDR3nt: TGTGCCAGCAGCGCCGGGGGGCAGCCTCGCACAGATACGCAGTATTTT

j_gene: TRBJ1-6
abundance: NA
v_gene: TRBV7-9
d_gene: TRBD1
CDR3aa: CASSPTTGQGNSPLHF
CDR3nt: TGTGCCAGCAGCCCTACGACCGGACAGGGTAATTCACCCCTCCACTTT

j_gene: TRBJ2-1
abundance: once
v_gene: TRBV9
d_gene: TRBD2
CDR3aa: CASSGTLAGGYNEQFF
CDR3nt: TGTGCCAGCAGCGGCACACTAGCGGGAGGATACAATGAGCAGTTCTTC

j_gene: TRBJ2-5
abundance: NA
v_gene: TRBV6-1
d_gene: TRBD2
CDR3aa: CASSVGGIGVRETQYF
CDR3nt: TGTGCCAGCAGTGTGGGAGGGATCGGGGTCCGAGAGACCCAGTACTTC

j_gene: TRBJ1-1
abundance: few
v_gene: TRBV19
d_gene: NA
CDR3aa: CASSKGQAGENTEAFF
CDR3nt: TGTGCCAGTAGTAAGGGTCAGGCAGGGGAGAACACTGAAGCTTTCTTT

j_gene: TRBJ2-1
abundance: NA
v_gene: TRBV2
d_gene: TRBD2
CDR3aa: CASSGTSGSYNEQFF
CDR3nt: TGTGCCAGCAGTGGGACTAGCGGGAGTTACAATGAGCAGTTCTTC

j_gene: TRBJ2-7
abundance: NA
v_gene: TRBV5-1
d_gene: NA
CDR3aa: CASSLDGAQGYSSEQYF
CDR3nt: TGCGCCAGCAGCTTGGACGGCGCTCAGGGGTATTCTTCCGAGCAGTACTTC

j_gene: TRBJ1-5
abundance: NA
v_gene: TRBV28
d_gene: NA
CDR3aa: CASTAGAQPQHF
CDR3nt: TGTGCCAGCACAGCAGGGGCCCAGCCCCAGCATTTT

j_gene: TRBJ1-6
abundance: few
v_gene: TRBV7-3
d_gene: NA
CDR3aa: CASSLGTTSNSPLHF
CDR3nt: TGTGCCAGCAGCTTAGGGACAACCAGTAATTCACCCCTCCACTTT

j_gene: TRBJ2-2
abundance: NA
v_gene: TRBV6-5
d_gene: NA
CDR3aa: CASSYSDITGELFF
CDR3nt: TGTGCCAGCAGTTACTCGGACATCACCGGGGAGCTGTTTTTT

j_gene: TRBJ2-1
abundance: NA
v_gene: TRBV5-1
d_gene: TRBD2
CDR3aa: CASSYGTNYNEQFF
CDR3nt: TGCGCCAGCAGCTACGGGACTAATTACAATGAGCAGTTCTTC

j_gene: TRBJ2-3
abundance: NA
v_gene: TRBV19
d_gene: NA
CDR3aa: CASSVGDTQYF
CDR3nt: TGTGCCAGTAGTGTCGGGGATACGCAGTATTTT

j_gene: TRBJ2-3
abundance: few
v_gene: TRBV9
d_gene: TRBD2
CDR3aa: CASSVEASGRVAGTQYF
CDR3nt: TGTGCCAGCAGCGTAGAAGCTAGCGGGAGAGTCGCAGGGACGCAGTATTTT

j_gene: TRBJ2-7
abundance: NA
v_gene: TRBV20-1
d_gene: NA
CDR3aa: CSARRGYEQYF
CDR3nt: TGCAGTGCCAGGAGGGGCTACGAGCAGTACTTC

j_gene: TRBJ2-1
abundance: few
v_gene: TRBV6-2/TRBV6-3
d_gene: TRBD2
CDR3aa: CASSRTGTSGRLLEQFF
CDR3nt: TGTGCCAGCAGCCGTACCGGGACTAGCGGGAGATTGTTAGAGCAGTTCTTC

j_gene: TRBJ1-3
abundance: NA
v_gene: TRBV9
d_gene: NA
CDR3aa: CASSVGVSAGAPYYGNTIYF
CDR3nt: TGTGCCAGCAGCGTAGGGGTTTCGGCAGGGGCGCCCTATTATGGAAACACCATATATTTT

j_gene: TRBJ2-7
abundance: NA
v_gene: TRBV2
d_gene: TRBD1
CDR3aa: CASSTNRGGGYEQYF
CDR3nt: TGTGCCAGCAGCACCAACAGGGGTGGGGGCTACGAGCAGTACTTC

j_gene: TRBJ1-2
abundance: NA
v_gene: TRBV3-1/TRBV3-2
d_gene: NA
CDR3aa: CASSQGRGNGYTF
CDR3nt: TGTGCCAGCAGCCAAGGCAGGGGTAATGGCTACACCTTC

j_gene: TRBJ2-7
abundance: once
v_gene: TRBV18
d_gene: TRBD1
CDR3aa: CASSPRQGTAYEQYF
CDR3nt: TGTGCCAGCTCACCGCGACAGGGGACTGCCTACGAGCAGTACTTC

j_gene: TRBJ2-1
abundance: NA
v_gene: TRBV24-1
d_gene: TRBD2
CDR3aa: CATSDFPGRGSSYNEQFF
CDR3nt: TGTGCCACCAGTGATTTTCCCGGGAGGGGAAGCTCCTACAATGAGCAGTTCTTC

j_gene: TRBJ2-1
abundance: NA
v_gene: TRBV7-7
d_gene: NA
CDR3aa: CASSLRVSSYNEQFF
CDR3nt: TGTGCTAGCAGCCTTAGAGTGAGCTCCTACAATGAGCAGTTCTTC

j_gene: TRBJ1-3
abundance: NA
v_gene: TRBV7-9
d_gene: TRBD1
CDR3aa: CASSPRRGQGYTIYF
CDR3nt: TGTGCCAGCAGCCCTAGAAGGGGGCAAGGGTACACCATATATTTT

j_gene: TRBJ2-2
abundance: NA
v_gene: TRBV19
d_gene: TRBD2
CDR3aa: CASRLAANTGELFF
CDR3nt: TGTGCCAGTCGACTAGCGGCAAACACCGGGGAGCTGTTTTTT

j_gene: TRBJ1-1
abundance: NA
v_gene: TRBV5-8
d_gene: TRBD1
CDR3aa: CASSLGDRANTEAFF
CDR3nt: TGTGCCAGCAGCTTGGGGGACAGGGCGAACACTGAAGCTTTCTTT

j_gene: TRBJ2-5
abundance: NA
v_gene: TRBV20-1
d_gene: NA
CDR3aa: CSAKVLETQYF
CDR3nt: TGCAGTGCTAAAGTACTCGAGACCCAGTACTTC

j_gene: TRBJ1-1
abundance: NA
v_gene: TRBV19
d_gene: NA
CDR3aa: CASSQRRDTEAFF
CDR3nt: TGTGCCAGTAGTCAGCGGCGGGACACTGAAGCTTTCTTT

j_gene: TRBJ1-5
abundance: NA
v_gene: TRBV19
d_gene: TRBD1
CDR3aa: CASSITGTAGYQPQHF
CDR3nt: TGTGCCAGTAGTATCACCGGGACAGCCGGTTATCAGCCCCAGCATTTT

j_gene: TRBJ1-1
abundance: NA
v_gene: TRBV6-2/TRBV6-3
d_gene: TRBD1
CDR3aa: CASSYSTGGRAFF
CDR3nt: TGTGCCAGCAGTTACTCGACAGGGGGGAGAGCTTTCTTT

j_gene: TRBJ1-2
abundance: few
v_gene: TRBV28
d_gene: NA
CDR3aa: CASSLSGLGGYTF
CDR3nt: TGTGCCAGCAGTTTGTCAGGGTTGGGTGGCTACACCTTC

j_gene: TRBJ2-6
abundance: NA
v_gene: TRBV7-3
d_gene: TRBD1
CDR3aa: CASSSTGTGGSGANVLTF
CDR3nt: TGTGCCAGCAGCTCAACCGGGACAGGGGGCTCTGGGGCCAACGTCCTGACTTTC

j_gene: TRBJ1-2
abundance: NA
v_gene: TRBV20-1
d_gene: NA
CDR3aa: CSASGQTNYGYTF
CDR3nt: TGCAGTGCCAGTGGACAGACCAACTATGGCTACACCTTC

j_gene: TRBJ2-5
abundance: NA
v_gene: TRBV7-9
d_gene: TRBD1
CDR3aa: CASSLVGTGQETQYF
CDR3nt: TGTGCCAGCAGCTTAGTGGGGACAGGGCAAGAGACCCAGTACTTC

j_gene: TRBJ2-7
abundance: NA
v_gene: TRBV7-6
d_gene: NA
CDR3aa: CASSSDWKVVHEQYF
CDR3nt: TGTGCCAGCAGCTCCGACTGGAAGGTCGTCCACGAGCAGTACTTC

j_gene: TRBJ2-7
abundance: NA
v_gene: TRBV30
d_gene: NA
CDR3aa: CAWSVYQGKAYEQYF
CDR3nt: TGTGCCTGGAGTGTATACCAGGGTAAGGCCTACGAGCAGTACTTC